The rows below give T cell receptor beta chains drawn from one sample of a study of blood T cell repertoires in COVID-19. Method: immunoSEQ multiplex PCR; TCRdb's copy keeps in-frame clones and lacks some. Of about 280,000 clones in the sample, approximately 83% were seen once. Sequenced input: peripheral blood. These receptors all come from a human donor in a cohort sampled during active COVID-19. Each CDR3 is given with its conserved first and last residue. Each record gives: J gene, V gene, D gene, clone size, CDR3 protein, CDR3 DNA. A D gene is named only where the DNA matches it firmly. Some rows mark clone size as missing; the rest say once, few, many or name a class of expanded clone.

J: TRBJ1-1
V: TRBV24-1
D: .
size: .
CDR3: CATSDWSTERGAFF
DNA: TGTGCCACCAGTGACTGGTCCACAGAGAGAGGGGCTTTCTTT

J: TRBJ1-4
V: TRBV4-1
D: TRBD1
size: once
CDR3: CASSQDPPGTGDEKLFF
DNA: TGCGCCAGCAGCCAAGATCCTCCCGGGACAGGGGATGAAAAACTGTTTTTT

J: TRBJ2-4
V: TRBV6-7
D: TRBD2
size: .
CDR3: CASSYGGTSGFRLAKNIQYF
DNA: TGTGCCAGCAGTTACGGGGGGACTAGCGGGTTCCGACTAGCCAAAAACATTCAGTACTTC

J: TRBJ1-4
V: TRBV19
D: .
size: .
CDR3: CASSIWAGKNEKLFF
DNA: TGTGCCAGTAGTATTTGGGCAGGAAAGAATGAAAAACTGTTTTTT

J: TRBJ2-7
V: TRBV6-5
D: .
size: .
CDR3: CASSQRADSYEQYF
DNA: TGTGCCAGCAGTCAGCGGGCGGACTCCTACGAGCAGTACTTC

J: TRBJ2-7
V: TRBV5-1
D: TRBD2
size: .
CDR3: CASSSTAGGPYEQYF
DNA: TGCGCCAGCAGCTCAACAGCGGGAGGGCCCTACGAGCAGTACTTC

J: TRBJ2-5
V: TRBV12-5
D: .
size: once
CDR3: CATQETGWTETQYF
DNA: TGTGCTACCCAGGAAACAGGGTGGACAGAGACCCAGTACTTC

J: TRBJ2-1
V: TRBV24-1
D: TRBD2
size: .
CDR3: CATSDPSGFRDEQFF
DNA: TGTGCCACCAGTGACCCTAGCGGTTTTCGGGATGAGCAGTTCTTC

J: TRBJ2-5
V: TRBV10-1
D: .
size: .
CDR3: CASRRETQYF
DNA: TGCGCCAGCAGACGGGAGACCCAGTACTTC

J: TRBJ2-1
V: TRBV27
D: .
size: .
CDR3: CASSPGGRSYNEQFF
DNA: TGTGCCAGCAGTCCGGGGGGCAGGTCCTACAATGAGCAGTTCTTC

J: TRBJ2-4
V: TRBV19
D: TRBD1
size: .
CDR3: CASSKTGIAKNIQYF
DNA: TGTGCCAGTAGTAAGACAGGGATAGCCAAAAACATTCAGTACTTC

J: TRBJ2-5
V: TRBV5-1
D: TRBD1
size: .
CDR3: CASSTQGAQETQYF
DNA: TGCGCCAGCAGCACCCAGGGGGCACAAGAGACCCAGTACTTC

J: TRBJ1-4
V: TRBV12-3/TRBV12-4
D: .
size: .
CDR3: CASSLREVGKLFF
DNA: TGTGCCAGCAGTTTAAGGGAGGTCGGAAAACTGTTTTTT

J: TRBJ2-7
V: TRBV30
D: .
size: .
CDR3: CAWSVRVADLYEQYF
DNA: TGTGCCTGGAGTGTACGGGTGGCCGATCTCTACGAGCAGTACTTC

J: TRBJ1-1
V: TRBV18
D: TRBD1
size: .
CDR3: CASSPNRGQGNTEAFF
DNA: TGTGCCAGCTCACCCAACAGGGGGCAGGGTAACACTGAAGCTTTCTTT

J: TRBJ2-2
V: TRBV30
D: TRBD1
size: .
CDR3: CACRGQGISGELFF
DNA: TGTGCCTGCCGAGGACAGGGGATTTCTGGGGAGCTGTTTTTT

J: TRBJ2-7
V: TRBV27
D: TRBD1
size: .
CDR3: CASSPPGGREQYF
DNA: TGTGCCAGCAGTCCACCAGGGGGAAGGGAGCAGTACTTC

J: TRBJ2-1
V: TRBV29-1
D: .
size: .
CDR3: CSAADGLLYYNEQFF
DNA: TGCAGCGCCGCAGACGGACTGCTTTACTACAATGAGCAGTTCTTC

J: TRBJ1-2
V: TRBV18
D: .
size: once
CDR3: CASSPGQNPNYGYTF
DNA: TGTGCCAGCTCACCCGGACAGAACCCTAACTATGGCTACACCTTC

J: TRBJ1-4
V: TRBV11-2
D: .
size: .
CDR3: CASSLGTVEKLFF
DNA: TGTGCCAGCAGCTTAGGCACGGTTGAAAAACTGTTTTTT

J: TRBJ1-4
V: TRBV2
D: .
size: .
CDR3: CASSPLHSATNEKLFF
DNA: TGTGCCAGCAGTCCTCTCCACAGTGCAACTAATGAAAAACTGTTTTTT

J: TRBJ1-4
V: TRBV6-6
D: TRBD1
size: .
CDR3: CASSPIGQGRNEKLFF
DNA: TGTGCCAGCAGTCCAATTGGACAGGGCAGAAATGAAAAACTGTTTTTT

J: TRBJ2-1
V: TRBV7-2
D: .
size: .
CDR3: CASSPPGVAGYNEQFF
DNA: TGTGCCAGCAGCCCCCCCGGGGTAGCAGGCTACAATGAGCAGTTCTTC

J: TRBJ2-1
V: TRBV24-1
D: .
size: .
CDR3: CATSDPPWTEQFF
DNA: TGTGCCACCAGTGATCCCCCCTGGACAGAGCAGTTCTTC

J: TRBJ1-1
V: TRBV6-5
D: .
size: .
CDR3: CASSRVWNTEAFF
DNA: TGTGCCAGCAGCCGCGTGTGGAACACTGAAGCTTTCTTT

J: TRBJ2-1
V: TRBV11-2
D: .
size: .
CDR3: CASSLVSDNEQFF
DNA: TGTGCCAGCAGCTTAGTCTCAGACAATGAGCAGTTCTTC

J: TRBJ1-1
V: TRBV18
D: TRBD1
size: .
CDR3: CASSPGQGRLNTEAFF
DNA: TGTGCCAGCTCACCCGGACAGGGTCGGTTGAACACTGAAGCTTTCTTT

J: TRBJ2-5
V: TRBV2
D: TRBD2
size: .
CDR3: CASSEASGNRETQYF
DNA: TGTGCCAGCAGTGAGGCTAGCGGGAATAGAGAGACCCAGTACTTC

J: TRBJ2-2
V: TRBV4-1
D: .
size: few
CDR3: CASRIALTGSGELFF
DNA: TGCGCCAGCAGGATCGCTCTAACAGGGTCCGGGGAGCTGTTTTTT

J: TRBJ1-4
V: TRBV28
D: .
size: .
CDR3: CASSLSQGNEKLFF
DNA: TGTGCCAGCAGTTTATCCCAGGGTAATGAAAAACTGTTTTTT

J: TRBJ1-2
V: TRBV9
D: TRBD1
size: once
CDR3: CASSAGQGASYGYTF
DNA: TGTGCCAGCAGCGCCGGGCAGGGGGCGTCATATGGCTACACCTTC

J: TRBJ1-6
V: TRBV6-5
D: .
size: few
CDR3: CASRKDLGDNSPLHF
DNA: TGTGCCAGCAGAAAAGATTTAGGAGACAATTCACCCCTCCACTTT

J: TRBJ2-4
V: TRBV11-2
D: .
size: few
CDR3: CASSPASGLLAKNIQYF
DNA: TGTGCCAGCAGCCCCGCAAGCGGGCTCCTAGCCAAAAACATTCAGTACTTC

J: TRBJ2-7
V: TRBV18
D: TRBD1
size: .
CDR3: CASSQDRGSYEQYF
DNA: TGTGCCAGCTCGCAAGACAGGGGCTCCTACGAGCAGTACTTC

J: TRBJ2-1
V: TRBV29-1
D: .
size: .
CDR3: CSVGPSSNEQFF
DNA: TGCAGCGTCGGTCCTAGCAGTAATGAGCAGTTCTTC

J: TRBJ1-6
V: TRBV27
D: .
size: .
CDR3: CASSPGLTSSYNSPLHF
DNA: TGTGCCAGCAGTCCGGGACTGACGAGCTCCTATAATTCACCCCTCCACTTT

J: TRBJ1-4
V: TRBV11-2
D: .
size: .
CDR3: CASSSGSLRGTNEKLFF
DNA: TGTGCCAGCAGCTCAGGCAGCCTGCGTGGGACTAATGAAAAACTGTTTTTT

J: TRBJ2-3
V: TRBV7-8
D: .
size: .
CDR3: CASSLAGARDTQYF
DNA: TGTGCCAGCAGCTTAGCGGGGGCAAGAGATACGCAGTATTTT

J: TRBJ2-3
V: TRBV24-1
D: TRBD2
size: once
CDR3: CATSDAGLAGTDTQYF
DNA: TGTGCCACCAGTGATGCCGGACTAGCGGGTACAGATACGCAGTATTTT

J: TRBJ2-1
V: TRBV6-4
D: TRBD2
size: .
CDR3: CASSSLAGGYNEQFF
DNA: TGTGCCAGCAGTTCACTAGCGGGAGGTTACAATGAGCAGTTCTTC

J: TRBJ2-5
V: TRBV7-2
D: TRBD2
size: .
CDR3: CASSLAGRQETQYF
DNA: TGTGCCAGCAGCTTAGCCGGGAGGCAAGAGACCCAGTACTTC

J: TRBJ2-7
V: TRBV28
D: TRBD1
size: .
CDR3: CASSPTKTGNEQYF
DNA: TGTGCCAGCAGTCCCACAAAGACAGGGAACGAGCAGTACTTC

J: TRBJ2-5
V: TRBV11-2
D: TRBD2
size: .
CDR3: CASSRIIAGYQETQYF
DNA: TGTGCCAGCAGCCGCATTATAGCGGGGTACCAAGAGACCCAGTACTTC

J: TRBJ2-4
V: TRBV5-5
D: TRBD1
size: .
CDR3: CASSLEGTGAALNF
DNA: TGTGCCAGCAGCCTGGAGGGGACAGGGGCCGCCTTAAACTTC

J: TRBJ1-5
V: TRBV28
D: TRBD1
size: once
CDR3: CASSFRDRFNQPQHF
DNA: TGTGCCAGCAGTTTCAGGGACAGGTTCAATCAGCCCCAGCATTTT

J: TRBJ2-1
V: TRBV6-1
D: TRBD2
size: .
CDR3: CASSGTGTRSYNEQFF
DNA: TGTGCCAGCAGTGGAACCGGGACTAGGTCCTACAATGAGCAGTTCTTC

J: TRBJ2-7
V: TRBV18
D: .
size: .
CDR3: CASSPGMGEEQYF
DNA: TGTGCCAGCTCACCAGGTATGGGAGAGGAGCAGTACTTC

J: TRBJ2-7
V: TRBV6-4
D: TRBD2
size: .
CDR3: CASRGTGLAESKYEQYF
DNA: TGTGCCAGCAGGGGGACAGGACTAGCGGAAAGTAAGTACGAGCAGTACTTC

J: TRBJ2-3
V: TRBV24-1
D: .
size: .
CDR3: CATRDERRTDTQYF
DNA: TGTGCCACCAGAGACGAGCGCCGCACAGATACGCAGTATTTT

J: TRBJ1-3
V: TRBV15
D: .
size: .
CDR3: CATSRVQGLISGNTIYF
DNA: TGTGCCACCAGCAGAGTACAGGGTCTGATCTCTGGAAACACCATATATTTT

J: TRBJ1-5
V: TRBV9
D: .
size: .
CDR3: CASSVGATPEPQHF
DNA: TGTGCCAGCAGCGTAGGCGCAACCCCTGAGCCCCAGCATTTT

J: TRBJ2-2
V: TRBV7-8
D: TRBD1
size: few
CDR3: CASSPRTGGNTGELFF
DNA: TGTGCCAGCAGCCCCCGGACAGGGGGGAACACCGGGGAGCTGTTTTTT

J: TRBJ1-1
V: TRBV11-2
D: .
size: .
CDR3: CASSLERGHTEAFF
DNA: TGTGCCAGCAGCTTAGAAAGAGGGCACACTGAAGCTTTCTTT

J: TRBJ2-7
V: TRBV6-5
D: TRBD2
size: .
CDR3: CATCAGAAYEQYF
DNA: TGTGCCACCTGCGCGGGAGCGGCCTACGAGCAGTACTTC

J: TRBJ2-7
V: TRBV24-1
D: TRBD1
size: .
CDR3: CATSDWTGAEQYF
DNA: TGTGCCACCAGTGATTGGACAGGGGCCGAGCAGTACTTC